This T cell receptor (beta chain) was sequenced during a study of blood T cell repertoires in COVID-19. As for the study in general: COVID-19 samples from acute and convalescent phases originated in the United States, Italy and Spain. The analysed material was cDNA or gDNA that came from T cells, B-cell-depleted T cells, or PBMCs.

CDR1 is SGHRS and CDR2 is YFSETQ in the germline V gene. The CDR3 is 17 amino acids. Trimming removed 0 bases from V and 4 bases from J, with 19 bases in between. Per the study methods: Nucleated cell counts were estimated from reference gene primer amplification. TCRdb's copy holds only in-frame clones and misses some; the assay was immunoSEQ multiplex PCR. The DNA was the basis for D and trimming; V, J and clone size are from that table. The profile covers about 250,000 clones, with about 85% appearing a single time and roughly 3.1% taken by the ten largest. This chain connects TRBV5-1 to TRBJ2-5; maybe TRBD2 (5 bases). This clonotype was obtained from a man between 18 and 35 years old with active or convalescent COVID-19. Sequencing was performed on peripheral blood. DNA of the CDR3: TGCGCCAGCAGCTTGGGGTCACTACTATCCCGGGGAGAGACCCAGTACTTC. This sequence encodes CASSLGSLLSRGETQYF.